This is a list of T cell receptor beta chains from one sample in a study of T cell responses to AZD1222 COVID-19 vaccine. Clones were sequenced by immunoSEQ multiplex PCR, and TCRdb holds only the in-frame ones, with some missing. The sample carries 150,000 or so clones, 85% to 90% recorded once. The specimen was peripheral blood, collected on day 0 of MenACWY control vaccination. Every receptor here comes from an adult in good health. The CDR3 runs from the conserved cysteine through the conserved F or W. D genes are given only for firm matches. A clone size is listed for some rows: how often the clone was seen (once, few, many), or a class if it is expanded.

TRBJ1-5	TRBV4-1	.	21	.	TGCGCCAGCAGCCGAGAGGGCCGACCGGGACCGACGTCTCGAGCGAATCAGCCCCAGCATTTT	CASSREGRPGPTSRANQPQHF
TRBJ1-2	TRBV7-9	.	13	.	TGTGCCAGCAGCCAAACGGGAGGCGAGCGCTACACCTTC	CASSQTGGERYTF
TRBJ2-3	TRBV5-1	TRBD2	14	once	TGCGCCAGCAGCTTTGGTAGCGGGGGAGATACGCAGTATTTT	CASSFGSGGDTQYF
TRBJ1-1	TRBV2	.	13	.	TGTGCCAGCAGTGAAGGGCTGAACACTGAAGCTTTCTTT	CASSEGLNTEAFF
TRBJ1-2	TRBV11-2	TRBD1	13	.	TGTGCCAGCAGCTTCGGACAGGGTCAAGGCTACACCTTC	CASSFGQGQGYTF
TRBJ2-5	TRBV19	.	10	.	TGTGCCACCGGGAGAGAGACCCAGTACTTC	CATGRETQYF
TRBJ1-5	TRBV2	TRBD1	14	once	TGTGCCAGCAGCAAAGACAGGGGCAATCAGCCCCAGCATTTT	CASSKDRGNQPQHF
TRBJ1-1	TRBV2	.	14	few	TGTGCCAGCCGAAGTTGGACAGTGAACACTGAAGCTTTCTTT	CASRSWTVNTEAFF
TRBJ1-1	TRBV18	TRBD1	15	.	TGTGCCAGCTCACCTAGGGGGGACAGCAACACTGAAGCTTTCTTT	CASSPRGDSNTEAFF
TRBJ2-1	TRBV5-1	.	14	few	TGCGCCAGCTTCGGGACGGGGCGCCACAATGAGCAGTTCTTC	CASFGTGRHNEQFF
TRBJ2-4	TRBV5-1	TRBD2	16	.	TGCGCCAGCAGCCCAGGACTAGCCCTAGCCAAAAACATTCAGTACTTC	CASSPGLALAKNIQYF
TRBJ1-3	TRBV7-9	TRBD1	16	.	TGTGCCAGCAGCCGGGAGGCAGGGGGCTCTGGAAACACCATATATTTT	CASSREAGGSGNTIYF
TRBJ2-1	TRBV6-6	.	16	.	TGTGCCAGCAGATCCCACCCGGGACCCTTAGGGAATGAGCAGTTCTTC	CASRSHPGPLGNEQFF
TRBJ1-1	TRBV29-1	TRBD1	13	.	TGCAGCGCCCTGACAGGGGTAGGGACTGAAGCTTTCTTT	CSALTGVGTEAFF
TRBJ1-1	TRBV5-1	.	13	.	TGCGCCAGTAAGGACAGTTCGAACACTGAAGCTTTCTTT	CASKDSSNTEAFF
TRBJ2-4	TRBV5-4	TRBD2	15	few	TGTGCCAGCAGCTGGGGGGGGACTAGCTGGGACATTCAGTACTTC	CASSWGGTSWDIQYF
TRBJ1-4	TRBV5-4	TRBD1	14	.	TGTGCCAGCAGCCCGGACAGGGGGCGTGAAAAACTGTTTTTT	CASSPDRGREKLFF
TRBJ2-7	TRBV7-2	TRBD1	16	.	TGTGCCAGCAGCCTTCAGGGGGCCACTCTCTCCTACGAGCAGTACTTC	CASSLQGATLSYEQYF
TRBJ2-2	TRBV11-2	TRBD1	13	.	TGTGCCAGCAGCCGTTGGGACAGCGGGGAGCTGTTTTTT	CASSRWDSGELFF
TRBJ2-3	TRBV5-1	.	14	.	TGCGCCAGCAGCTTGGGACAGAGCACAGATACGCAGTATTTT	CASSLGQSTDTQYF
TRBJ2-1	TRBV6-4	.	13	.	.	CASSTSLENEQFF
TRBJ2-5	TRBV19	TRBD2	18	.	TGTGCCAGTAGTACCTTGAGTGTGAGCGGGAGAGGCGGAGAGACCCAGTACTTC	CASSTLSVSGRGGETQYF
TRBJ2-3	TRBV2	.	12	few	TGTGCCAGCAGTGAATTGGGCGATACGCAGTATTTT	CASSELGDTQYF